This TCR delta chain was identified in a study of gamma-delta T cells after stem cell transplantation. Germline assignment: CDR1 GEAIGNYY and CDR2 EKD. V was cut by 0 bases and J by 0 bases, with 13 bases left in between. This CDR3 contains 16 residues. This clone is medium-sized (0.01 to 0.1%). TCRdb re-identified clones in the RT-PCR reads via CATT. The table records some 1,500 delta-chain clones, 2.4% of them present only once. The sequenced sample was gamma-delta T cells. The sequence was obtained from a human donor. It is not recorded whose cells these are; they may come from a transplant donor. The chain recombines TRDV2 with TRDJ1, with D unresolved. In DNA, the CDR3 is TGTGCCTGTGACACCTTGGCTGGAGTGTACACCGATAAACTCATCTTT. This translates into CACDTLAGVYTDKLIF.